This T cell receptor beta chain was recovered during a study of identical twins (TCRdb year 2016). For the study in its entirety: To test whether fetal clonotypes persist, this study deep-sequenced TCR alpha and beta repertoires from monozygotic twins, from unrelated adults of various ages, and from cord blood. Replicate twin experiments were performed at different times using different library preparation protocols to rule out contamination. What the work shows at the level of the full study, not this receptor alone: In monozygotic twins, out-of-frame TCR alpha sharing was systematically underestimated by recombination models, although the models agreed with sharing between unrelated individuals. The excess sharing between twins in beta out-of-frame sequences was weaker because fewer shared sequences reduced the signal-to-noise ratio. Compared with coincidental sharing between unrelated individuals, out-of-frame TCR alpha sequences shared between twins had an excess of sequences with low generation probability. Zero-insertion analyses could be partly confounded by invariant T cells such as MAIT and iNKT, though diverse VJ usage argued against such confounding for most clonotypes. Because the same donors could not be followed over many years, conclusions were based on cross-sectional statistical analysis. Fewer insertions were carried by abundant cord blood beta clonotypes; a weaker similar trend was observed in young adult naive repertoires, while no such trend was observed in memory repertoires.

Only healthy Caucasian donors were included. The study also sequenced three unrelated non-twin adults: a male aged 18 to 30, a male aged 50 to 59 and a female aged 50 to 59. Miltenyi CD45RO+ enrichment and human naive T-cell isolation kits were used to isolate memory (CD45RO+) and naive T cells from PBMC. The library was produced with 5' RACE. The instrument given in TCRdb is Illumina HiSeq 2000. Template switching introduced a universal primer binding site; the final cDNA contained a unique molecular identifier, enabling accurate counting of TCR cDNA molecules. First-strand cDNA for TCR alpha and beta chains was synthesized from specific primers in the conserved constant-segment region. To control for contamination, every cDNA library was double barcoded, receiving both a SMART-Mk sample barcode and Illumina barcodes. TruSeq adapter sequences, together with Illumina sample barcodes, were added in two successive PCR steps. The TCR alpha and beta cDNA libraries were sequenced on the Illumina HiSeq platform using custom primers. Regarding the original processing steps: MiGEC processed the raw reads to extract unique molecular identifiers, while MiXCR was used to determine the CDR3 positions. Recombination models were inferred per individual with the repgenHMM and IGoR tools using an EM algorithm. Shared clonotype analysis was performed with the tcR package in R, normalizing sharing by the product of cloneset sizes. To study raw recombination free of thymic and clonal selection effects, out-of-frame nonproductive sequences were analyzed. In TCRdb, the public reads were trimmed at Q25 with fastp and aligned with MiXCR, with productive beta chains retained. Each CDR3 protein gets just one entry, which takes the most common genes and DNA from the rows behind it. The V and J calls and clone size are TCRdb's, not the authors'. In this sample the table shows 640,000 or so distinct CDR3 sequences, 5.5% to 7.5% of which occur a single time. The ten largest clonotypes hold roughly 2% of the sample.

This clonotype was seen ten or more times. Its cognate antigen has yet to be identified. No base quality values were provided; no much bigger clone lies one nucleotide off. CDR1 KGHDR and CDR2 SFDVKD are derived from the germline V gene. V is cut back by 6 bases and J by 0 bases, with 9 bases in the junction unmatched. From its cysteine to its phenylalanine, the CDR3 spans 19 amino acids. Of all the DNA, just the CDR3 is kept, 57 bases in frame from base 1. Sample: naive T cells sorted from blood. Explained via the paper, the cell subset or site label denotes: cells isolated with a human naive T-cell isolation kit. The rearrangement joined TRBV24-1 to TRBJ2-1; 14 nucleotides in the junction match TRBD2. This clonotype was sampled from a young man in good health. The CDR3 reads CATSNGLAGGPSSYNEQFF. The DNA sequence is TGTGCCACCAGTAACGGACTAGCGGGAGGCCCCAGCTCCTACAATGAGCAGTTCTTC.